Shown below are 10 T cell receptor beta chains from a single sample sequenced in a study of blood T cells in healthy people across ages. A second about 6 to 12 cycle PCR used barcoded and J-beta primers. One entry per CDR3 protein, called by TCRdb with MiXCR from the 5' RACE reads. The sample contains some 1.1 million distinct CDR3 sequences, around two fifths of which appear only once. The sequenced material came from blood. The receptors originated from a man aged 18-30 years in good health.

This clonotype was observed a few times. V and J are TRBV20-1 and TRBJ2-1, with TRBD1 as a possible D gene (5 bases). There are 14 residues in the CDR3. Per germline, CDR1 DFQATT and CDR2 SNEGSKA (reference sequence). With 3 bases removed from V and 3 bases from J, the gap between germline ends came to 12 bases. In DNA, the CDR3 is TGCAGTGCTAGCTTGGGGCATAACTACAATGAGCAGTTCTTC. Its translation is CSASLGHNYNEQFF.

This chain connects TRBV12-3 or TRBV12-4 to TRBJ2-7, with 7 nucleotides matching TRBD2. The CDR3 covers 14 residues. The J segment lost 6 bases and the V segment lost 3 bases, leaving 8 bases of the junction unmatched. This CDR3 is CASSFTMGGGEQYF. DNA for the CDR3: TGTGCCAGCAGTTTTACTATGGGCGGGGGCGAGCAGTACTTC.

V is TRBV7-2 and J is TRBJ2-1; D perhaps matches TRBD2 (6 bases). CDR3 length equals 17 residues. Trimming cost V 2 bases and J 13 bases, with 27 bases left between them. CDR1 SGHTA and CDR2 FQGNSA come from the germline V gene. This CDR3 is CASSLRGPGSSKETQFF. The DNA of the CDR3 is TGTGCCAGCAGCTTAAGGGGACCCGGGAGCTCAAAAGAGACCCAGTTCTTC. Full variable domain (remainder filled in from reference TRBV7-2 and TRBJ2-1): GAGVSQSPSNKVTEKGKDVELRCDPISGHTALYWYRQSLGQGLEFLIYFQGNSAPDKSGLPSDRFSAERTGGSVSTLTIQRTQQEDSAVYLCASSLRGPGSSKETQFFGPGTRLTVL.

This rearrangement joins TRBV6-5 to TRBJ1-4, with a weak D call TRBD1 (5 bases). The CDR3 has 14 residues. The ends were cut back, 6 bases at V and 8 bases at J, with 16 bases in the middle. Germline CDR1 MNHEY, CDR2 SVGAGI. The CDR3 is CASSFAGTVEKLFF. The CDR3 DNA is TGTGCCAGCAGCTTTGCCGGGACCGTGGAAAAACTGTTTTTT.

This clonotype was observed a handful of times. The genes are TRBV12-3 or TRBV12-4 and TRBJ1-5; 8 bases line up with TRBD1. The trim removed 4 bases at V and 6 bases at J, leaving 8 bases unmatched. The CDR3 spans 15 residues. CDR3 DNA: TGTGCCAGCAGTTACGCCGGGACAGGCCGTCAGCCCCAGCATTTT. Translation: CASSYAGTGRQPQHF.

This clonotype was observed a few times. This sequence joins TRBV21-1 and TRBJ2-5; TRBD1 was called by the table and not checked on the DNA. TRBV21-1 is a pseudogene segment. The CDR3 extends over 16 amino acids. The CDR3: CASSKASGPPEETQYF. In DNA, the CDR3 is TGTGCCAGCAGCAAAGCGAGTGGACCCCCAGAAGAGACCCAGTACTTC.

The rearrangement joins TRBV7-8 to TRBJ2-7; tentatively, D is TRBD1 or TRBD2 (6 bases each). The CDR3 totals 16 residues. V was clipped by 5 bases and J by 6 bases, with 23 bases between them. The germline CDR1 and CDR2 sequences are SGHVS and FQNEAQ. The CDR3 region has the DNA TGTGCCAGCAGCCCGCCCTTCCTGCGGGACAAGGGCGAGCAGTACTTC. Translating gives CASSPPFLRDKGEQYF.

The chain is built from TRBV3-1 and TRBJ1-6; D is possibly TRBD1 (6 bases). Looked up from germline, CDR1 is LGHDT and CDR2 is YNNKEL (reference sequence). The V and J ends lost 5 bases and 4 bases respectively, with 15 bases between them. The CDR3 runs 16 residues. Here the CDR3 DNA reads TGTGCCAGCAGCATCTGGGGGCGTCGGTATAATTCACCCCTCCACTTT. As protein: CASSIWGRRYNSPLHF.

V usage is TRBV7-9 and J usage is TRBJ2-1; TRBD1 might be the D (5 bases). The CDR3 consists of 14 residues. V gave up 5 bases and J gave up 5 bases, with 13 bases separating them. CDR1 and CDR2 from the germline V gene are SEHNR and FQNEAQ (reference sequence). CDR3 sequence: CASSVRVRDNEQFF. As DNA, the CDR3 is TGTGCCAGCAGCGTACGGGTCAGGGACAATGAGCAGTTCTTC.

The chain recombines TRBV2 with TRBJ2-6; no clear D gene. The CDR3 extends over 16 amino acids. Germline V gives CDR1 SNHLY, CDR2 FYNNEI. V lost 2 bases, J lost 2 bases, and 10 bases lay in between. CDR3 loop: CASSERRAAGANVLTF. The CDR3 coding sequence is TGTGCCAGCAGTGAACGTAGGGCAGCTGGGGCCAACGTCCTGACTTTC.